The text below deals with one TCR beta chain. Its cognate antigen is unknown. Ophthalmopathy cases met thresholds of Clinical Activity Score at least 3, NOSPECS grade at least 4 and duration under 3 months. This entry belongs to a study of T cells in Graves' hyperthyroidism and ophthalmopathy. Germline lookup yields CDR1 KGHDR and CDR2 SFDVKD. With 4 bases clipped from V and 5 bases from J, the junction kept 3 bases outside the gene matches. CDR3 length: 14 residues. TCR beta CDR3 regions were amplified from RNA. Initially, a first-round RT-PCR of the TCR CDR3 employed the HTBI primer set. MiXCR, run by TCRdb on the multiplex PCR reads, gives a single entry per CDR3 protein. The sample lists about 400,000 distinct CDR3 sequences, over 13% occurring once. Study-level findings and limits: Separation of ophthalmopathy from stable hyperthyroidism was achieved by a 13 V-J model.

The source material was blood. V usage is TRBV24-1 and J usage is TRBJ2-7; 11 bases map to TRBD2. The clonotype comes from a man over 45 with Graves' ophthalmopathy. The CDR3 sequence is CATSDASGRNEQYF. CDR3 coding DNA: TGTGCCACCAGTGACGCTAGCGGGAGGAACGAGCAGTACTTC.